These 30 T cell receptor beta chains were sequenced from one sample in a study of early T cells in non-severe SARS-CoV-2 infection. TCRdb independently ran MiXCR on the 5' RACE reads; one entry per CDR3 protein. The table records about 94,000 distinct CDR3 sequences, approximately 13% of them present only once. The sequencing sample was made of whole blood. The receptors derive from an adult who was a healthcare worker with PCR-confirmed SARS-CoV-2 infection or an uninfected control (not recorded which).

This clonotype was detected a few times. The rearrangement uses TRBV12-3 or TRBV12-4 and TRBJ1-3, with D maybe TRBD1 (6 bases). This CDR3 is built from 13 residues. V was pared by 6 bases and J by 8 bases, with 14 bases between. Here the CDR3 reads CASSEFSGDTIYF. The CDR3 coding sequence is TGTGCCAGCAGCGAATTCTCAGGGGACACCATATATTTT.

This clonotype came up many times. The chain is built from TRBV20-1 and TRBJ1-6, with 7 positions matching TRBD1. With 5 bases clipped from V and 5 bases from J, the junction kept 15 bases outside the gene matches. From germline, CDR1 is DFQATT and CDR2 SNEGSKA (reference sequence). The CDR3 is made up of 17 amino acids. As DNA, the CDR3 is TGCAGTGCTGCGGATCGGGTATGGGACAGAGATAATTCACCCCTCCACTTT. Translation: CSAADRVWDRDNSPLHF.

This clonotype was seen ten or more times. The CDR3 nucleotides read TGTGCCAGCAGCAAGGGGAAATTAGATACGCAGTATTTT. This sequence encodes CASSKGKLDTQYF. The chain employs TRBV21-1 and TRBJ2-3. TRBV21-1 is classified as a pseudogene. The CDR3 runs to 13 residues.

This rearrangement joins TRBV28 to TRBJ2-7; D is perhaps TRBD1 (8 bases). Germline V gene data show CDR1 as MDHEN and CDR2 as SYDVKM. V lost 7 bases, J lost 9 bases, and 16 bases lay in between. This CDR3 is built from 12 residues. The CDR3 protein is CASTQGGPRQYF. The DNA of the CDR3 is TGTGCCAGCACACAGGGGGGGCCTCGGCAGTACTTC.

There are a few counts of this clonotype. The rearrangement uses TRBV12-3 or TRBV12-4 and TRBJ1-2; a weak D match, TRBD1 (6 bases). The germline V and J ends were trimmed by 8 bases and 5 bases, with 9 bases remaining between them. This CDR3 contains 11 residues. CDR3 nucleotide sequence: TGTGCCAGCGTTCAGGGGTATGGCTACACCTTC. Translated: CASVQGYGYTF.

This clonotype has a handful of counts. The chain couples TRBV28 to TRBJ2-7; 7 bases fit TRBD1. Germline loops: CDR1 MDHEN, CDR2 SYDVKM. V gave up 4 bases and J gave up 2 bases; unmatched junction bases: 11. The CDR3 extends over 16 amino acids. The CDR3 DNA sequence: TGTGCCAGCAGTTCGACAGGGTTGGGGAAAACCTACGAGCAGTACTTC. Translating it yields CASSSTGLGKTYEQYF.

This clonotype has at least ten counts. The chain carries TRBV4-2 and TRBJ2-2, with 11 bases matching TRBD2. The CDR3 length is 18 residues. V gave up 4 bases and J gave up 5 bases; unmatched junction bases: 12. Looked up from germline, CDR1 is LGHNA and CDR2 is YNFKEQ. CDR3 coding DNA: TGTGCCAGCAGCCGGGTAGCGGGGGGGCCTGGCGGAACCGGGGAGCTGTTTTTT. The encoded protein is CASSRVAGGPGGTGELFF.

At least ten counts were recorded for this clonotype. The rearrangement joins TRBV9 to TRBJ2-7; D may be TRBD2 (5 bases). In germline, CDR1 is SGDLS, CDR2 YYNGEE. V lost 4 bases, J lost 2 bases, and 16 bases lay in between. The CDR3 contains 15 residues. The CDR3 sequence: CASSPEGGRPYEQYF. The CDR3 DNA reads TGTGCCAGCAGCCCCGAGGGTGGCAGACCCTACGAGCAGTACTTC.

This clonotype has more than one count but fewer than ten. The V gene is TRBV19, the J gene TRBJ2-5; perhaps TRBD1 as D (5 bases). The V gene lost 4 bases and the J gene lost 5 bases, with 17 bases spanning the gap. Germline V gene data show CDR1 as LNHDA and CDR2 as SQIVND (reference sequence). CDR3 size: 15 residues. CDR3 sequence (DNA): TGTGCCAGTAGTAGCAGGGTACGCCTCTCCGAGACCCAGTACTTC. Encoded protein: CASSSRVRLSETQYF.

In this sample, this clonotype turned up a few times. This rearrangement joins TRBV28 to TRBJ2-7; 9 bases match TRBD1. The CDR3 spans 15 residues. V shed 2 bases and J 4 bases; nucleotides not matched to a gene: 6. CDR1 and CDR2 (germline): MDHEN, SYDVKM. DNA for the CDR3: TGTGCCAGCAGTTTAGGGGACAGGGTTATGTACGAGCAGTACTTC. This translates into CASSLGDRVMYEQYF. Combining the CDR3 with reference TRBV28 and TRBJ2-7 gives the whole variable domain DVKVTQSSRYLVKRTGEKVFLECVQDMDHENMFWYRQDPGLGLRLIYFSYDVKMKEKGDIPEGYSVSREKKERFSLILESASTNQTSMYLCASSLGDRVMYEQYFGPGTRLTVT.

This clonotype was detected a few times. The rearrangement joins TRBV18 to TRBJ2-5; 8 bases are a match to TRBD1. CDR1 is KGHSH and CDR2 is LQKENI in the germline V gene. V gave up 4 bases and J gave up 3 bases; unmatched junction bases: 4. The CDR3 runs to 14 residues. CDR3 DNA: TGTGCCAGCTCACAAACGACAGGGGAAGAGACCCAGTACTTC. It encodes CASSQTTGEETQYF.

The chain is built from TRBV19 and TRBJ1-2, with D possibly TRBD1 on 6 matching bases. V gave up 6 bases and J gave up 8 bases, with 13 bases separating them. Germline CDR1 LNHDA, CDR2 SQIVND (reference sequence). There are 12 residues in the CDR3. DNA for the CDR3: TGTGCCAGTAGGAGGCAGGGACACGGCTACACCTTC. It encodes CASRRQGHGYTF.

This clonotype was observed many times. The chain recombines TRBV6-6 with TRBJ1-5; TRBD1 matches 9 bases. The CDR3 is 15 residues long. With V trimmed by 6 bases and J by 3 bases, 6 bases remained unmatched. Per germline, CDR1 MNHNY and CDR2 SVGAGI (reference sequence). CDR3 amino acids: CASRPTGGTNQPQHF. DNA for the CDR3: TGTGCCAGCAGACCGACAGGGGGAACCAATCAGCCCCAGCATTTT.

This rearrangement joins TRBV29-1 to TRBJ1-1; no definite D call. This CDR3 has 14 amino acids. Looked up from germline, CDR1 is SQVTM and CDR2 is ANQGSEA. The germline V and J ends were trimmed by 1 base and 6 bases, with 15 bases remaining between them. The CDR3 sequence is CSVEVWGGTPEAFF. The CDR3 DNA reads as TGCAGCGTTGAAGTTTGGGGTGGTACACCTGAAGCTTTCTTT.

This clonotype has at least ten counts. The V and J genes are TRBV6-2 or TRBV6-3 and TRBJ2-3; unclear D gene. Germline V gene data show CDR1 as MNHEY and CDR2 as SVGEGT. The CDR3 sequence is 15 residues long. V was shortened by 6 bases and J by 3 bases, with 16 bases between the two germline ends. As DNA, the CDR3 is TGTGCCAGCAGCCCACGAATGGTAGTGACAGATACGCAGTATTTT. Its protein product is CASSPRMVVTDTQYF.

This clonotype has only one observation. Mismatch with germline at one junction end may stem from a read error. Here the CDR3 DNA reads TGTACCAGCAGCTCGGGACTAGCGGGGGGGTTCTACGAGCAGTACTTC. This encodes CTSSSGLAGGFYEQYF. V gene TRBV11-2 combines with J gene TRBJ2-7; TRBD2 aligns across 16 bases. Germline loops: CDR1 SGHAT, CDR2 FQNNGV. This CDR3 spans 16 amino acids.

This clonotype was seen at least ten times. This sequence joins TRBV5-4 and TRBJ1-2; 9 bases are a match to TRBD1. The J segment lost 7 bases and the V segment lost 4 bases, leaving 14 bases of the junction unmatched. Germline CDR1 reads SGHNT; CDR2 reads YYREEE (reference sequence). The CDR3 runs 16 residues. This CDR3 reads CASSRVGQGPPAGYTF. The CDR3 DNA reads TGTGCCAGCAGCCGCGTAGGACAGGGGCCTCCGGCTGGCTACACCTTC.

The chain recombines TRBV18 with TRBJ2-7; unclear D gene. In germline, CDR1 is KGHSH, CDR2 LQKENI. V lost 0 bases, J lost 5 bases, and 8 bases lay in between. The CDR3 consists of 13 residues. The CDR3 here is CASSPPGSHEQYF. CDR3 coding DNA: TGTGCCAGCTCACCACCGGGGTCCCACGAGCAGTACTTC.

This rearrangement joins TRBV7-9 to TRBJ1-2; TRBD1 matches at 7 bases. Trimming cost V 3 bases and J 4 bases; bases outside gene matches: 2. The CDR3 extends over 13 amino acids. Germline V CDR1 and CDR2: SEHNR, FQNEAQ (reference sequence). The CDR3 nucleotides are TGTGCCAGCAGCTTCGACAGGGCCTATGGCTACACCTTC. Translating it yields CASSFDRAYGYTF.

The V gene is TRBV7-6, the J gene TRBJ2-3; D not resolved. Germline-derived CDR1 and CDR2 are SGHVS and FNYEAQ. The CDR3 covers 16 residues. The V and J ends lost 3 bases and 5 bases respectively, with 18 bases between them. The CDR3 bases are TGTGCCAGCAGCTTTCTTGGCCAATCCTTCCAAGATACGCAGTATTTT. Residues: CASSFLGQSFQDTQYF.

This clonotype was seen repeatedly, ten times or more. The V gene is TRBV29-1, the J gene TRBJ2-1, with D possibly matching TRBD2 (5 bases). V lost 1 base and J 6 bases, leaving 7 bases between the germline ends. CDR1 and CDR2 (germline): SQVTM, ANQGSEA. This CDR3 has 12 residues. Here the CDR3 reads CSVEASLNEQFF. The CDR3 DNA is TGCAGCGTTGAAGCTAGCCTCAATGAGCAGTTCTTC.

The CDR3 spells CASSPTRLSNQPQHF. In DNA form, the CDR3 reads TGTGCCAGCAGCCCCACAAGGCTTAGCAATCAGCCCCAGCATTTT. The V and J genes are TRBV3-1 and TRBJ1-5, with D unclear. Germline V CDR1 and CDR2: LGHDT, YNNKEL (reference sequence). This CDR3 has 15 amino acids. V gave up 4 bases and J gave up 0 bases, with 10 bases separating them. Full variable domain (outside the CDR3, taken from reference TRBV3-1 and TRBJ1-5): DTAVSQTPKYLVTQMGNDKSIKCEQNLGHDTMYWYKQDSKKFLKIMFSYNNKELIINETVPNRFSPKSPDKAHLNLHINSLELGDSAVYFCASSPTRLSNQPQHFGDGTRLSIL.

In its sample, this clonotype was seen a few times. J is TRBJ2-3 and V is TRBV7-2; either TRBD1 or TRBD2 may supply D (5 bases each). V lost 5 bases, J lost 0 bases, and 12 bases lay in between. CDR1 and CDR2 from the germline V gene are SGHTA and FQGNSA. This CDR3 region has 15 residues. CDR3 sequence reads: CASSPRGYSTDTQYF. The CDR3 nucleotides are TGTGCCAGCAGCCCCCGGGGCTACAGCACAGATACGCAGTATTTT.

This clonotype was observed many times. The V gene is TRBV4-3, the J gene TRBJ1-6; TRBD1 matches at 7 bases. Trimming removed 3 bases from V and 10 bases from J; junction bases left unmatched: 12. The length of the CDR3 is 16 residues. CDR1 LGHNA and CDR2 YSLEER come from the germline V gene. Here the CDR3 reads CASSHTGDARESPLHF. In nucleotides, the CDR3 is TGCGCCAGCAGCCACACAGGGGACGCCCGCGAGTCACCCCTCCACTTT.

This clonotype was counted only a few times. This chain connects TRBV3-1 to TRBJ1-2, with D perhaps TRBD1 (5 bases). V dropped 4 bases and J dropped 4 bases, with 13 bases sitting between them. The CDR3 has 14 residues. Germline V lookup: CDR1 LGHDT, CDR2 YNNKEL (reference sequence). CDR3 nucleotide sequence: TGTGCCAGCAGCCCCCGGGACCGACTCTATGGCTACACCTTC. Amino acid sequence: CASSPRDRLYGYTF.

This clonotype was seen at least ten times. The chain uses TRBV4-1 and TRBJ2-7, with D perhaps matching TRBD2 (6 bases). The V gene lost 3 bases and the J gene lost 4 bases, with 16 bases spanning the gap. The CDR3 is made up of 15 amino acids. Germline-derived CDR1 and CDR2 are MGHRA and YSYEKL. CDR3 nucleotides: TGCGCCAGCAGCCATTATTGGGGGGACCTTTACGAGCAGTACTTC. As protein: CASSHYWGDLYEQYF.

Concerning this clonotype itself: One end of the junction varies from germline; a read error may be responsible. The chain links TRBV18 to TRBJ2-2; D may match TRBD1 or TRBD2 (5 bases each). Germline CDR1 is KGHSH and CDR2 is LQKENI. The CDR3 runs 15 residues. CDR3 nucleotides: TGTGCCAGCTCACCACCTGGGGCGAACACCGGGGAACTGTTTTTT. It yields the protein CASSPPGANTGELFF.

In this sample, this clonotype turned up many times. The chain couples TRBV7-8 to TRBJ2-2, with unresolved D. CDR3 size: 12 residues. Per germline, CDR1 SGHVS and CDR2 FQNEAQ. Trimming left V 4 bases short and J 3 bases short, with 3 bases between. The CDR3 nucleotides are TGTGCCAGCAGCTCTTACACCGGGGAGCTGTTTTTT. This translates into CASSSYTGELFF. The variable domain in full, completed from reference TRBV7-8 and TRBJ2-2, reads GAGVSQSPRYKVAKRGQDVALRCDPISGHVSLFWYQQALGQGPEFLTYFQNEAQLDKSGLPSDRFFAERPEGSVSTLKIQRTQQEDSAVYLCASSSYTGELFFGEGSRLTVL.

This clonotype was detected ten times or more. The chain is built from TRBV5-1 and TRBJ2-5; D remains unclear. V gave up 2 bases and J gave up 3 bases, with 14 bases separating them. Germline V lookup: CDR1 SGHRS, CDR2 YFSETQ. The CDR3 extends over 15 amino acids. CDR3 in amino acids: CASSLQTPWEETQYF. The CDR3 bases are TGCGCCAGCAGCTTACAAACACCTTGGGAAGAGACCCAGTACTTC.

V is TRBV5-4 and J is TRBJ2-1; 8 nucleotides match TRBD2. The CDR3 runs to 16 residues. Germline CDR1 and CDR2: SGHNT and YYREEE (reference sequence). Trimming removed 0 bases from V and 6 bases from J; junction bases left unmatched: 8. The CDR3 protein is CASSLAGGALFNEQFF. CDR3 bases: TGTGCCAGCAGCTTGGCGGGAGGGGCGTTATTCAATGAGCAGTTCTTC.